This TCR beta chain was identified in a study of shared clonotypes between healthy human individuals. Overall study: Ranging from 18 to 49 in age, donors were two women and a few men.

On this clone itself: Its target is unknown.

Study results and caveats: A handful of donors showed sharing of roughly 5% of naive CD4 clonotypes.

Sequencing used immunoSEQ multiplex PCR; TCRdb keeps in-frame clones, though not all of them. Of fewer than 800,000 clones in the sample, 92% are singletons; the top ten hold nearly 25%. CDR3 length: 14 residues. Looked up from germline, CDR1 is SGHVS and CDR2 is FNYEAQ. V shed 4 bases and J 4 bases; nucleotides not matched to a gene: 6. Naive CD8 populations comprised CD45RO-negative cells positively selected for CCR7, excluding terminally differentiated effector memory CD45RA+ cells. The chain has TRBV7-6 and TRBJ2-5; 7 bases are shared with TRBD2. The receptor was derived from a man younger than 40 in good health. The sequenced sample consisted of naive CD8+ T cells sorted from blood. This CDR3 is CASSYGGSGETQYF. The CDR3 coding sequence is TGTGCCAGCAGCTACGGCGGGAGTGGAGAGACCCAGTACTTC. Looking up the rest from reference TRBV7-6 and TRBJ2-5 gives the full variable domain: GAGVSQSPRYKVTKRGQDVALRCDPISGHVSLYWYRQALGQGPEFLTYFNYEAQQDKSGLPNDRFSAERPEGSISTLTIQRTEQRDSAMYRCASSYGGSGETQYFGPGTRLLVL.